Below, 15 T cell receptor beta chains from the same sample are listed, as sequenced in a study of blood T cells in healthy people across ages. Then a second PCR, running roughly 7 to 12 cycles, was carried out with a sample-barcoded 5' primer and a J-beta primer mix. TCRdb itself ran the 5' RACE reads through MiXCR, one entry per CDR3 protein. The sample has about 570,000 distinct CDR3 sequences; around a quarter are singletons. This sample also appeared in a second study, on T cells of mothers and their children.

Sequencing was done on a sample of blood. The receptors come from a boy aged 2 to 10 in good health.

The V and J genes are TRBV3-1 and TRBJ2-5; D possibly corresponds to TRBD1 (6 bases). The J call could be wrong; TRBJ2-1 is a better fit for the DNA end. Germline V CDR1 and CDR2: LGHDT, YNNKEL (reference sequence). The CDR3 has 16 residues. The CDR3 is CASSHIDRSPYNEQFF. The CDR3 nucleotides are TGTGCCAGCAGCCATATAGACAGGTCCCCCTACAATGAGCAGTTCTTC.

This clonotype was recorded once. The chain has TRBV3-1 and TRBJ2-5; D not resolved. Gene TRBJ2-7 matches the end of the DNA better, so the J call may be wrong. CDR3 length: 13 residues. Germline CDR1 reads LGHDT; CDR2 reads YNNKEL (reference sequence). The CDR3 coding sequence is TGTGCCAGCAGCCAATTCAGAACCTACGAGCAGTACTTC. Protein: CASSQFRTYEQYF.

This clonotype was counted between two and nine times. V and J are TRBV20-1 and TRBJ1-5; 7 bases are shared with TRBD1. V shed 6 bases and J 6 bases; nucleotides not matched to a gene: 14. The CDR3 spans 15 residues. Germline V gene lookup returns CDR1 DFQATT and CDR2 SNEGSKA (reference sequence). CDR3 coding DNA: TGCAGTGCGAGCTCCCGGGACAGAGACCTTCAGCCCCAGCATTTT. It specifies CSASSRDRDLQPQHF.

A few counts support this clonotype. V gene TRBV29-1 combines with J gene TRBJ2-5; TRBD2 aligns across 7 bases. The germline CDR1 and CDR2 sequences are SQVTM and ANQGSEA. With V trimmed by 6 bases and J by 2 bases, 6 bases remained unmatched. The CDR3 has 13 amino acids. The CDR3 loop is CSVLTSVQETQYF. CDR3 coding DNA: TGCAGCGTCCTCACTAGCGTACAAGAGACCCAGTACTTC.

This clonotype was seen more than once but under ten times. This chain uses TRBV29-1 with TRBJ2-7; D is possibly TRBD1 (6 bases). V was shortened by 4 bases and J by 3 bases, with 13 bases between the two germline ends. Per the germline V gene, CDR1 is SQVTM and CDR2 is ANQGSEA. The CDR3 runs 13 residues. The CDR3 loop is CSVGQGTIYEQYF. CDR3 in DNA: TGCAGCGTTGGGCAGGGGACAATCTACGAGCAGTACTTC.

The chain employs TRBV3-1 and TRBJ2-1; 7 bases align to TRBD2. V shed 4 bases, J shed 10 bases, and the junction held 7 bases outside the gene matches. The CDR3 sequence is 13 residues long. Germline lookup yields CDR1 LGHDT and CDR2 YNNKEL (reference sequence). The CDR3: CASSLTSPREQFF. CDR3 DNA: TGTGCCAGCAGCCTGACTAGCCCGAGGGAGCAGTTCTTC.

Here the CDR3 DNA reads TGTGCCAGCAGGGCCGCGGGACTAGCGGGGGCCGACGTATTCGCCGGGGAGCTGTTTTTT. It encodes CASRAAGLAGADVFAGELFF. The V and J genes are TRBV12-3 or TRBV12-4 and TRBJ2-2; 14 positions agree with TRBD2. V gave up 6 bases and J gave up 6 bases; unmatched junction bases: 18. The CDR3 is 20 residues long.

The chain recombines TRBV20-1 with TRBJ2-5; 8 positions match TRBD1. The J call could be wrong; TRBJ2-1 is a better fit for the DNA end. There are 16 residues in the CDR3. The germline CDR1 and CDR2 sequences are DFQATT and SNEGSKA (reference sequence). In DNA form, the CDR3 reads TGCAGTGCTAGAGATTGGCAGGGGGCGCAATCCGGTGAGCAGTTCTTC. Its protein is CSARDWQGAQSGEQFF.

This clonotype was recorded a few times. The chain recombines TRBV5-1 with TRBJ2-3, with TRBD1 matching over 10 bases. Trimming cost V 3 bases and J 5 bases; bases outside gene matches: 6. The CDR3 is 15 residues long. The germline V gene has CDR1 SGHRS and CDR2 YFSETQ. The CDR3 DNA reads as TGCGCCAGCAGCTCAGGGACAGGGGTTGGAGATACGCAGTATTTT. Its protein is CASSSGTGVGDTQYF.

V gene TRBV7-8 combines with J gene TRBJ2-5; 11 bases align to TRBD2. The J call is uncertain, as TRBJ2-1 better fits the DNA end. The V gene's germline CDR1 is SGHVS and CDR2 FQNEAQ. This CDR3 spans 13 amino acids. Here the CDR3 reads CASSLSGRAEQFF. DNA of the CDR3: TGTGCCAGCAGCCTTAGCGGGAGGGCTGAGCAGTTCTTC.

This clonotype was recorded once. The rearrangement uses TRBV9 and TRBJ2-3; 7 bases map to TRBD2. The CDR3 is 15 amino acids. Per germline, CDR1 SGDLS and CDR2 YYNGEE. Losses at the gene ends were 3 bases for V and 0 bases for J; bases not matched to a gene: 4. The CDR3 DNA reads as TGTGCCAGCAGCGAGGGGACTACTAGCACAGATACGCAGTATTTT. Its protein is CASSEGTTSTDTQYF.

V is TRBV3-1 and J is TRBJ2-6; the D gene is possibly TRBD1 (5 bases). The CDR3 runs 16 residues. The V end lost 5 bases, the J end lost 0 bases, and 11 bases lay between the germline ends. Germline V lookup: CDR1 LGHDT, CDR2 YNNKEL (reference sequence). The CDR3 DNA is TGTGCCAGCAGCTACGACAGACTCTCTGGGGCCAACGTCCTGACTTTC. Translation gives CASSYDRLSGANVLTF.

This clonotype has just a few counts. The gene calls are TRBV3-1 and TRBJ1-6, with unresolved D. Germline CDR1 and CDR2: LGHDT and YNNKEL (reference sequence). The CDR3 length is 14 residues. The ends were cut back, 4 bases at V and 9 bases at J, with 13 bases in the middle. CDR3 protein: CASSLSGSLSPLHF. The CDR3 DNA sequence: TGTGCCAGCAGCCTCTCGGGCAGCCTTTCACCCCTCCACTTT. Filled out from reference TRBV3-1 and TRBJ1-6, the complete variable domain reads DTAVSQTPKYLVTQMGNDKSIKCEQNLGHDTMYWYKQDSKKFLKIMFSYNNKELIINETVPNRFSPKSPDKAHLNLHINSLELGDSAVYFCASSLSGSLSPLHFGNGTRLTVT.

This rearrangement joins TRBV4-3 to TRBJ2-3; possible D gene TRBD2, 7 bases. Trimming removed 1 base at V and 4 bases at J, with 15 bases between. Germline V gene lookup returns CDR1 LGHNA and CDR2 YSLEER. The CDR3 contains 16 residues. For the CDR3, the DNA is TGCGCCAGCAGCCAAGGCCCCGCGGGGGCGGCAGATACGCAGTATTTT. It codes for CASSQGPAGAADTQYF.

This clonotype has more than one count but fewer than ten. J is TRBJ2-5 and V is TRBV20-1; a possible D gene is TRBD1 (5 bases). Germline V gene sequence: CDR1 DFQATT, CDR2 SNEGSKA (reference sequence). This CDR3 is built from 10 residues. This CDR3 is CRDRRKTQYF. The CDR3 DNA sequence: TGCAGAGACAGACGGAAGACCCAGTACTTC.